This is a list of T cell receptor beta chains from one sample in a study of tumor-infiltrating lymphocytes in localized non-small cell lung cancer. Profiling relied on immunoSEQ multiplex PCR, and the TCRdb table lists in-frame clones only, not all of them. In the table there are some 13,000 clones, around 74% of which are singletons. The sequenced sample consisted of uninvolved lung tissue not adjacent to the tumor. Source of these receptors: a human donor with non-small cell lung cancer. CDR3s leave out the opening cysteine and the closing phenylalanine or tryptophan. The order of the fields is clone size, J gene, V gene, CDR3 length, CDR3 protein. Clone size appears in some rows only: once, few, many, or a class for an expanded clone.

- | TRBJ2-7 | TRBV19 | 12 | ASSISGQSYEQY
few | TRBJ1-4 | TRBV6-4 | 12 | ATPGAITNEKLF
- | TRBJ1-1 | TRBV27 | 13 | ASSQRRALGTEAF
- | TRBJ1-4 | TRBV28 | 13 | ASSTQGSKAEKLF
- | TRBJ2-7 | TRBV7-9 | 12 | ASSLGISSYEQY
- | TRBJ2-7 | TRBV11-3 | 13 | ASSSRGSYGGEQY
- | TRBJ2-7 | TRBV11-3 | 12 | ASSLVDREDEQY
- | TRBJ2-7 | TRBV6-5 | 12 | ASSYSSRGYEQY
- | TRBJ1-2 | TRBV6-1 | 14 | ASSEVPRDRAYGYT
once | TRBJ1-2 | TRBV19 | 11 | ASSFDSNYGYT
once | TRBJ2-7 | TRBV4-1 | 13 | ASSQGSRAGYEQY
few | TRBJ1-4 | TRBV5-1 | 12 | ASSPGGRNEKLF
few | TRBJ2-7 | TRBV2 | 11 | ASSTPWVHEQY
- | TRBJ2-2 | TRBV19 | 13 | ASSSRDQGSGELF
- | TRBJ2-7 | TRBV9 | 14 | ASSVSIGAGGTEQY
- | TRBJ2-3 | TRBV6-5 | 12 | ASSQPPGTTTQY
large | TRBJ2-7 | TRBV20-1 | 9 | SASRSNEQY
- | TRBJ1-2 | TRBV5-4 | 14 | ASSHPDRVELRGYT
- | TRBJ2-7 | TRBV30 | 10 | ACGTGGEKQY
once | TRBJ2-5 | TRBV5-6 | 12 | ASSSPPGQETQY
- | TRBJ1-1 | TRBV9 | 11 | ASSVDGSAQAF
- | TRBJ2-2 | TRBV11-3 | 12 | ASSLGSARGELF
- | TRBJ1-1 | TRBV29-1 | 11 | SVRQDQGTEAF
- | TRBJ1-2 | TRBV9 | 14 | ASSGGTVTDNYGYT
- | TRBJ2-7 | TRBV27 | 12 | ASQRGTGTYEQY
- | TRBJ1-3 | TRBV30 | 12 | AWSNRGAGNTIY
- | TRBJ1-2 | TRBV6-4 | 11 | ASSDSPGSGYT
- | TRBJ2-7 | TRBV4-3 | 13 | ASSQESRHSYEQY
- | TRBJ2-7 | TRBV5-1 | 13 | ASSLGRGYSYEQY
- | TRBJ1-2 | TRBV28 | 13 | ASSLLNSFLLGYT
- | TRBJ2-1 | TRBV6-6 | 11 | ASSPRGRNEQF
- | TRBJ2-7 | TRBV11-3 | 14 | ASSFGLAGGRGEQY
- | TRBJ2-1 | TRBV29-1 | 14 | SVEDPDRKQYNEQF
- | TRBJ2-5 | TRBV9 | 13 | ASSVGGRRQETQY
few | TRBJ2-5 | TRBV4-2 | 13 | ASSKSGGGQETQY
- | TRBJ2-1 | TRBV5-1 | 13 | ASSLEAGPYNEQF
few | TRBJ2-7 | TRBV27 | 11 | ASSSGGPYEQY
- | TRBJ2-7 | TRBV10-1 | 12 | ASSEWGQGGEQY
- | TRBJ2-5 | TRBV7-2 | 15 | ASSLGLAGGPGETQY
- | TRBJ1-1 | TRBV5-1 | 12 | ASSLLLSDTEAF
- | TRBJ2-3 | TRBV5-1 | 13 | ASSSTSGFTDTQY
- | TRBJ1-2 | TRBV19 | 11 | ASSRPGDYGYT
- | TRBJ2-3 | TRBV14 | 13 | ASSQVRSGTDTQY